These T cell receptor beta chains were read from a single sample in a study of siplizumab effects on memory and regulatory T cells. TCRdb keeps only in-frame clones here, not all; method: immunoSEQ multiplex PCR. The sample records about 120,000 clones, approximately 92% being singletons. Sequenced sample: CD4+ T cells sorted from blood. These receptors came from a human donor in good health. Both conserved end residues are part of each CDR3. The order of the fields is clone size, D gene, J gene, V gene, CDR3 protein. D genes are given only for firm matches. For some rows the clone size is stated as once, few or many, or as a class when expanded; others skip it.

size: .; D: .; J: TRBJ2-7; V: TRBV6-4; CDR3: CASRRDPYLGEQYF
size: .; D: .; J: TRBJ2-2; V: TRBV11-1; CDR3: CASSRSGELFF
size: once; D: .; J: TRBJ1-1; V: TRBV2; CDR3: CATNIPDTEAFF
size: .; D: .; J: TRBJ2-5; V: TRBV18; CDR3: CASSPEAQQETQYF
size: .; D: .; J: TRBJ2-7; V: TRBV6-1; CDR3: CASSKRIEQYF
size: .; D: .; J: TRBJ2-5; V: TRBV15; CDR3: CATSSLSSGETQYF
size: .; D: .; J: TRBJ1-2; V: TRBV10-2; CDR3: CASVDLSYGYTF
size: .; D: .; J: TRBJ2-3; V: TRBV29-1; CDR3: CSVPSSADTQYF
size: .; D: TRBD1; J: TRBJ2-3; V: TRBV28; CDR3: CASSATGDTDTQYF
size: .; D: .; J: TRBJ2-6; V: TRBV2; CDR3: CAGTVGAASGANVLTF
size: .; D: TRBD1; J: TRBJ2-5; V: TRBV5-8; CDR3: CASSQGTGAAETQYF
size: once; D: .; J: TRBJ1-5; V: TRBV19; CDR3: CASRFGVRAGSNQPQHF
size: .; D: TRBD2; J: TRBJ2-2; V: TRBV27; CDR3: CASSSKTSGATGELFF
size: .; D: TRBD2; J: TRBJ2-3; V: TRBV14; CDR3: CASSQAGASGRADTQYF
size: .; D: .; J: TRBJ1-2; V: TRBV28; CDR3: CASSPGVYGYTF
size: once; D: .; J: TRBJ2-7; V: TRBV5-8; CDR3: CASSRKTYEQYF
size: .; D: .; J: TRBJ1-4; V: TRBV5-6; CDR3: CASSEPGARANEKLFF
size: once; D: .; J: TRBJ2-5; V: TRBV6-1; CDR3: CASMAQGRALGTQYF
size: .; D: .; J: TRBJ1-6; V: TRBV5-1; CDR3: CASSLVGRNDSPLHF
size: .; D: TRBD2; J: TRBJ2-7; V: TRBV2; CDR3: CASLRVPGGSYEQYF
size: .; D: TRBD2; J: TRBJ2-1; V: TRBV5-1; CDR3: CASSFSGGTYNEQFF
size: .; D: .; J: TRBJ2-6; V: TRBV5-4; CDR3: CASSFSGANVLTF
size: .; D: .; J: TRBJ2-1; V: TRBV5-1; CDR3: CASSPAPSGGYNEQFF
size: .; D: .; J: TRBJ1-1; V: TRBV4-2; CDR3: CASSQGMGKDTEAFF
size: .; D: TRBD2; J: TRBJ2-7; V: TRBV11-2; CDR3: CASSSVAGVWYEQYF
size: .; D: .; J: TRBJ2-2; V: TRBV11-2; CDR3: CASSSGLPGGLFF
size: .; D: .; J: TRBJ1-2; V: TRBV6-5; CDR3: CASSPTDFLNYGYTF
size: .; D: .; J: TRBJ2-3; V: TRBV6-5; CDR3: CASSYSQDVTDTQYF
size: .; D: TRBD1; J: TRBJ1-1; V: TRBV4-1; CDR3: CASSRPGTGGRAFF
size: .; D: TRBD1; J: TRBJ1-3; V: TRBV5-4; CDR3: CASSPTGSNTIYF
size: .; D: .; J: TRBJ2-2; V: TRBV5-1; CDR3: CASSRSESNTGELFF
size: .; D: TRBD2; J: TRBJ2-1; V: TRBV6-5; CDR3: CATRVVAGVSEQFF